This T cell receptor (beta chain) was documented in a study of control samples from healthy donors and cancer patients. The CDR3 has 13 amino acids. The V end lost 8 bases, the J end lost 5 bases, and 18 bases lay between the germline ends. Per the germline V gene, CDR1 is SQVTM and CDR2 is ANQGSEA. TCRdb's table, derived via immunoSEQ multiplex PCR, lists solely in-frame clones and lacks some. The sample shows approximately 70,000 clones, 89% of them seen only once. Material: PBMCs. The TCR sequence derives from a man between 60 and 70 years old with colorectal cancer. This chain links TRBV29-1 with TRBJ2-5, with D unclear. The CDR3, as DNA: TGCAGCACCCGCGATTCTGACGGGGAGACCCAGTACTTC. This gives the protein CSTRDSDGETQYF. The full variable domain, with the rest looked up from reference TRBV29-1 and TRBJ2-5, is SAVISQKPSRDICQRGTSLTIQCQVDSQVTMMFWYRQQPGQSLTLIATANQGSEATYESGFVIDKFPISRPNLTFSTLTVSNMSPEDSSIYLCSTRDSDGETQYFGPGTRLLVL.